This T cell receptor (beta chain) came from a study of T cell responses to AZD1222 COVID-19 vaccine. Study-wide context: Second-dose groups at about 4 or about 12 weeks were pooled. Study findings and constraints: At baseline, seropositivity was found in only six or seven AZD1222 recipients.

CDR1 is MNHNY, CDR2 SVGAGI, per germline (reference sequence). The CDR3 covers 12 residues. The germline V and J ends were trimmed by 4 bases and 7 bases, with 10 bases remaining between them. Turning to this clone: The antigen is unknown.

Here immunoSEQ multiplex PCR was the method, and the copy in TCRdb shows in-frame clones only, minus some. The profile shows approximately 100,000 clones, 87% of them singletons. Sequences were derived from peripheral blood, sampled on day 0 of AZD1222 vaccination. J is TRBJ1-2 and V is TRBV6-6; D is undetermined. The origin of this receptor is an adult in good health. CDR3 nucleotide sequence: TGTGCCAGCAGTTCGCAGCCCCTTGGCTACACCTTC. Translation gives CASSSQPLGYTF.